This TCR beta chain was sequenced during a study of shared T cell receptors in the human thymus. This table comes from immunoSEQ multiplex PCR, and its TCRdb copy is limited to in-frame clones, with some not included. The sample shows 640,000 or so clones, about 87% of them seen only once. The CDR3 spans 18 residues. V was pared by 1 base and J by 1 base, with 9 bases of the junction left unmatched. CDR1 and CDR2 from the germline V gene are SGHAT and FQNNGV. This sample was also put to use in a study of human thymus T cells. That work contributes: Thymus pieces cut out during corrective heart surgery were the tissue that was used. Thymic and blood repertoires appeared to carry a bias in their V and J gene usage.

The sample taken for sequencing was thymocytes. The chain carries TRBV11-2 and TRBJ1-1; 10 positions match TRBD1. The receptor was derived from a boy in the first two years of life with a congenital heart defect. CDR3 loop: CASSLAPGQGFRNTEAFF. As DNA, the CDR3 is TGTGCCAGCAGCTTAGCCCCGGGACAGGGGTTTAGGAACACTGAAGCTTTCTTT.